This TCR beta chain was obtained from a study of vaccination and CD4 T cells after COVID-19 (dated 2022 in TCRdb). Describing the broader study: In the convalescent cohort there were six males and four females, among whom were two Hispanic individuals, seven Caucasians, two Asians and one multiracial person. Participants got two doses of the Pfizer-BioNTech BNT162b2 vaccine (n=8) or two doses of the Moderna mRNA-1273 vaccine (n=2). Post-COVID blood samples were collected from convalescent patients a median of about 92 days after diagnosis, with a range of roughly 35 to 180 days. Post-vaccine blood samples were collected a median of around 2.5 months after the second vaccine dose, ranging from roughly 13 to 250 days. The cultures were stimulated with overlapping spike peptide pools from SARS-CoV-2 and from the common cold coronaviruses HCoV-NL63, HCoV-OC43 and HCoV-229E. Control cultures used a CEFX viral epitope pool as positive control, an HIV-1 Nef peptide pool as negative control, or no peptide. In under 13 COVID-19 convalescent patients and a handful of infection-naive healthy vaccine recipients, researchers compared the spike-specific CD4+ TCR repertoire from before mRNA vaccination with the repertoire from after. What the research found in general, with its limitations: Although the median number of SARS-CoV-2-reactive clonotypes went up from approximately 20 after infection to 35 to 40 after vaccination, the increase was not significant. Among the post-vaccine SARS-CoV-2-reactive clones in convalescent patients, a median 86.3% showed up only after vaccination, which suggests vaccine-specific priming. Of the vaccine-specific clones in convalescent patients, 304 of 307, or nearly all, reacted only to SARS-CoV-2 spike and did not cross-react with common cold coronaviruses. Only a relatively small number of convalescent patients were included in the study, and early timepoints following natural infection were not analyzed.

The receptor library was made with PCR. At the Johns Hopkins FTIC core, DNA from the cultured CD4+ T cells underwent TCR sequencing with the Oncomine TCR Beta short-read assay. The QIAamp micro DNA kit was used to extract genomic DNA from the cultured CD4+ T cells. The Oncomine TCR Beta libraries from cultured CD4+ T cells were pooled using unique dual indexes and then sequenced on an Illumina iSeq 100. In the paper's pipeline: Non-productive sequences were filtered out, and CDR3s that did not start with C, did not end with F or W, or were shorter than 7 amino acids were discarded. The MANAFEST web application identified antigen-specific clonotypes by comparing peptide-stimulated wells against reference wells and other culture wells. Positive clones required FDR below 0.05, an odds ratio above 5, and productive frequency above 0.1% in at least two of three replicate wells. Cross-reactive clonotypes were defined as significantly expanded in both SARS-CoV-2 spike wells and at least one common cold coronavirus spike condition. Using R version 3.6.1, CDR3 homology was evaluated through Levenshtein distances (stringdist) along with unrooted phylogenetic trees (ape). TCRdb's own reprocessing of the public reads used fastp at Q25 and MiXCR and kept productive beta chains. Entries are consolidated by CDR3 protein sequence, retaining the most common genes and DNA. The V and J calls follow TCRdb's processing rather than the paper's. A total of around 18,000 distinct CDR3 sequences appear in this sample, around 40% of them only once. The leading ten clones occupy 20% to 25% of the sample.

This clonotype was seen a handful of times. The specificity of this receptor is unknown. Base qualities are missing; no much larger clone stands one base away. In light of the paper, this sample's treatment or condition label describes: approximately nine-day PBMC culture with coronavirus spike peptide pools or control peptides (ViraFEST assay). To expand antigen-specific T cells with peptide pools and then pick out the expanded clonotypes through TCR sequencing, the study relied on the ViraFEST assay. Negative nucleocapsid antibody tests before and after vaccination confirmed that the healthy vaccine recipients had no prior SARS-CoV-2 infection. Approximately 2.1 million PBMCs per well were cultured in IMDM with approximately 5.5% human AB serum and roughly 10 IU/ml IL-2, plus 10 ug/ml peptide pools. On days 3 and 7, half of the culture medium was replaced with fresh IL-2-containing medium. CD4+ T cells were isolated after around ten days of culture through negative selection using the EasySep CD4+ T cell isolation kit. Ficoll-Paque Plus gradient centrifugation was used to isolate PBMCs from whole blood, and the isolated PBMCs were then either used fresh or cryopreserved at -140C. Each culture condition was generally run in triplicate wells.

This TCR was sampled from a human donor who received a COVID-19 vaccine. The specimen comprised CD4+ T cells from blood, cultured in vitro, sampled before SARS-CoV-2 vaccination.

The nucleotide sequence is given as TGTGCCAGCAGCTCCGCCGTAGGGACAGGGAACACTGAAGCTTTCTTT. Translated, it reads CASSSAVGTGNTEAFF. In this chain, TRBV7-9 is recombined with TRBJ1-1; 8 central nucleotides agree with TRBD1. The CDR3 starts with the cysteine, ends with the phenylalanine, and has 16 residues. Only the CDR3 DNA is retained, 48 bases long and in frame from the first base. The germline V gene encodes CDR1 SEHNR and CDR2 FQNEAQ (reference sequence). Ends trimmed: V by 4 bases, J by 1 base; bases unmatched to a gene: 8.